This T cell receptor (beta chain) stems from a study of post-analysis software for immune sequencing data. TCR beta cDNA libraries had unique molecular identifiers. TCRdb called the PCR reads again in MiXCR, with one record for every CDR3 protein. The sample consists of some 800,000 distinct CDR3 sequences, around 42% of them appearing once. This clonotype has just a few counts. Its antigen is unknown. V was pared by 2 bases and J by 5 bases, with 17 bases between. CDR3 length: 16 residues. Per the germline V gene, CDR1 is MNHEY and CDR2 is SVGAGI. Points from the study as a whole: Five TRBV segments, including TRBV5-6, TRBV5-1 and TRBV20-1, were more frequent in patients than controls. Same-batch preparations were strongly co-clustered by F measure. Among multiple sclerosis patients, normalized Chao1 diversity was significantly below that of controls.

The sequence was obtained from a girl aged 5 to 17 with multiple sclerosis. Sequenced input: blood. This chain links TRBV6-5 with TRBJ2-3; tentative D call: TRBD2 (6 bases). CDR3 region: CASSYVGTPSLDTQYF. The DNA of the CDR3 is TGTGCCAGCAGTTACGTAGGGACTCCTTCTTTAGATACGCAGTATTTT.